Listed here are 31 T cell receptor beta chains from one sample, sequenced in a study of blood T cell repertoires in COVID-19. Using immunoSEQ multiplex PCR, the repertoire was profiled, and TCRdb retains in-frame clones only, with some absent. The sample contains about 110,000 clones, around nine tenths of which appear only once. Sample: peripheral blood. The receptor set was obtained from a human donor in a cohort sampled during active COVID-19.

The rearrangement links TRBV5-6 to TRBJ2-4, with 10 bases matching TRBD2. V was clipped by 3 bases and J by 3 bases; unmatched bases: 12. Germline lookup yields CDR1 SGHDT and CDR2 YYEEEE. There are 18 residues in the CDR3. This chain's CDR3 is CASSYFTGTSALKNIQYF. CDR3 nucleotides: TGTGCCAGCAGCTACTTTACCGGGACTAGCGCCCTCAAAAACATTCAGTACTTC.

The chain recombines TRBV28 with TRBJ1-5; D is perhaps TRBD1 (5 bases). Germline V gene lookup returns CDR1 MDHEN and CDR2 SYDVKM. The V and J ends lost 9 bases and 0 bases respectively, with 12 bases between them. This CDR3 has 14 residues. CDR3 bases: TGTGCCAGTTCCAGGGCCTATAGCAATCAGCCCCAGCATTTT. Encoded protein: CASSRAYSNQPQHF.

The chain joins TRBV19 to TRBJ2-5, with 10 bases that match TRBD1. Per the germline V gene, CDR1 is LNHDA and CDR2 is SQIVND (reference sequence). This CDR3 has 14 amino acids. Unmatched junction bases numbered 3, after V lost 4 bases and J lost 4 bases. The DNA for the CDR3 is TGTGCCAGTAGTAACGACAGGGGGCGAGAGACCCAGTACTTC. Protein sequence: CASSNDRGRETQYF.

V and J are TRBV5-6 and TRBJ2-7; TRBD1 aligns across 7 bases. CDR1 and CDR2 (germline): SGHDT, YYEEEE. The CDR3 covers 16 residues. With V trimmed by 3 bases and J by 0 bases, 9 bases remained unmatched. Written as DNA, the CDR3 is TGTGCCAGCAGCTCTCGGGACAGTTGGGACTCCTACGAGCAGTACTTC. Amino acids: CASSSRDSWDSYEQYF.

The chain combines TRBV4-1 with TRBJ2-1; D may be TRBD1 (5 bases). V dropped 2 bases and J dropped 2 bases, with 13 bases sitting between them. The CDR3 contains 16 residues. Germline CDR1 is MGHRA and CDR2 is YSYEKL. The CDR3 spells CASSQRQSNTYNEQFF. In DNA form, the CDR3 reads TGCGCCAGCAGCCAACGACAGAGTAACACCTACAATGAGCAGTTCTTC.

V and J are TRBV10-1 and TRBJ2-1; TRBD2 aligns across 7 bases. The CDR3 totals 14 residues. J was trimmed by 4 bases and V by 2 bases; bases with no gene match: 2. Germline V gene data show CDR1 as WNHNN and CDR2 as SYGVQD (reference sequence). CDR3 region: CASSEIAGYNEQFF. As DNA, the CDR3 is TGCGCCAGCAGTGAGATAGCGGGTTACAATGAGCAGTTCTTC.

The V and J genes are TRBV5-5 and TRBJ2-3; possible D gene TRBD2, 5 bases. V shed 0 bases and J shed 7 bases, with 15 bases lying between them. The CDR3 extends over 15 amino acids. CDR1 SGHKS and CDR2 YYEKEE come from the germline V gene (reference sequence). The CDR3 protein is CASSLDLGSLNTQYF. The DNA for the CDR3 is TGTGCCAGCAGCTTGGATTTGGGGAGTCTCAATACGCAGTATTTT.

This clone was observed a few times. The V call is TRBV7-2, the J call TRBJ2-5; 8 positions match TRBD2. Trimming took 3 bases from V and 5 from J; bases not matched to a gene: 8. The CDR3 is 15 amino acids. Germline assignment: CDR1 SGHTA and CDR2 FQGNSA. The CDR3 coding sequence is TGTGCCAGCAGCTTTGGACTAGCTAGCCTCGAGACCCAGTACTTC. Translation: CASSFGLASLETQYF.

This chain links TRBV11-3 with TRBJ2-3; D remains unclear. The CDR3 contains 13 residues. V lost 3 bases, J lost 2 bases, and 6 bases lay in between. From germline, CDR1 is SGHNT and CDR2 YENEEA. Here the CDR3 reads CASSFLNTDTQYF. The CDR3 nucleotides read TGTGCCAGCAGCTTTCTTAACACAGATACGCAGTATTTT.

V and J are TRBV12-3 or TRBV12-4 and TRBJ1-1, with D perhaps matching TRBD1 (5 bases). This CDR3 has 12 residues. The V and J ends lost 6 bases and 11 bases respectively, with 16 bases between them. This CDR3 reads CASRPSQGYAFF. The CDR3 DNA sequence: TGTGCCAGCAGGCCAAGTCAGGGTTATGCTTTCTTT.

This chain connects TRBV29-1 to TRBJ2-7; TRBD1 matches at 9 bases. The CDR3 is made up of 14 amino acids. V was pared by 3 bases and J by 4 bases, with 7 bases of the junction left unmatched. The germline gives CDR1 SQVTM, CDR2 ANQGSEA. CDR3 sequence: CSVELGDRAYEQYF. CDR3 coding DNA: TGCAGCGTTGAGTTAGGGGACAGGGCTTACGAGCAGTACTTC.

The chain links TRBV24-1 to TRBJ2-7, with 8 positions matching TRBD1. Germline trimming cut 8 bases from V and 5 bases from J; bases unmatched to any gene: 7. This CDR3 region has 13 residues. The germline V gene has CDR1 KGHDR and CDR2 SFDVKD. CDR3 residues: CATTDRVGNEQYF. The CDR3 DNA reads TGTGCCACCACGGACAGGGTCGGCAACGAGCAGTACTTC.

This clone was observed once. The rearrangement joins TRBV28 to TRBJ1-6; a weak D match, TRBD1 (5 bases). CDR3 length equals 15 residues. V lost 1 base to trimming and J lost 6 bases, with 10 bases between them. Germline V gene data show CDR1 as MDHEN and CDR2 as SYDVKM. The CDR3 nucleotides are TGTGCCAGCAGTTTATTGCAGGGAGGTAATTCACCCCTCCACTTT. This sequence encodes CASSLLQGGNSPLHF.

The chain couples TRBV18 to TRBJ1-3, with a tentative D call TRBD1 (6 bases). The CDR3 totals 13 residues. Germline V gene data show CDR1 as KGHSH and CDR2 as LQKENI. Deletions cut 6 bases from V and 4 bases from J, with 10 bases between. As DNA, the CDR3 is TGTGCCAGCTCGGGACAATCCGGAAACACCATATATTTT. Its protein is CASSGQSGNTIYF.

The chain combines TRBV2 with TRBJ2-7, with D perhaps TRBD2 (6 bases). V was shortened by 6 bases and J by 1 base, with 16 bases between the two germline ends. Germline lookup yields CDR1 SNHLY and CDR2 FYNNEI. The CDR3 runs to 15 residues. Here the CDR3 DNA reads TGTGCCAGCAGCGCGGGACCCATGGGGTCCTACGAGCAGTACTTC. It yields the protein CASSAGPMGSYEQYF.

This chain uses TRBV14 with TRBJ2-7; possible D gene TRBD1, 5 bases. The V gene lost 6 bases and the J gene lost 3 bases, with 12 bases spanning the gap. This CDR3 is 13 amino acids long. The germline V gene encodes CDR1 SGHDN and CDR2 FVKESK. The CDR3 DNA follows: TGTGCCAGCAGTCAAAACAGGATCTACGAGCAGTACTTC. Its translation is CASSQNRIYEQYF.

J is TRBJ1-2 and V is TRBV30, with no clear D. V lost 3 bases, J lost 6 bases, and 11 bases lay in between. The length of the CDR3 is 12 residues. CDR1 and CDR2 (germline): GTSNPN, SVGIG (reference sequence). The CDR3 region has the DNA TGTGCCTGGAGAATGTCCCGGGATGGCTACACCTTC. It yields the protein CAWRMSRDGYTF.

The J gene is TRBJ1-5, the V gene TRBV27; 7 bases map to TRBD1. Looked up from germline, CDR1 is MNHEY and CDR2 is SMNVEV (reference sequence). The junction had 7 bases not matched to a gene; V was cut back by 6 bases and J by 2 bases. The CDR3 is made up of 15 amino acids. CDR3 in DNA: TGTGCCAGCAGGCTTGGGACAGAAGGCAATCAGCCCCAGCATTTT. As protein: CASRLGTEGNQPQHF.

V and J are TRBV4-1 and TRBJ2-5; D is unresolved. There are 15 residues in the CDR3. V gave up 1 base and J gave up 3 bases, with 12 bases separating them. Per the germline V gene, CDR1 is MGHRA and CDR2 is YSYEKL. DNA for the CDR3: TGCGCCAGCAGCCAAGGACACTCCCCAGAAGAGACCCAGTACTTC. Its protein is CASSQGHSPEETQYF.

This chain connects TRBV19 to TRBJ2-4, with 11 bases identical to TRBD1. From germline, CDR1 is LNHDA and CDR2 SQIVND (reference sequence). The CDR3 is 14 amino acids. V dropped 5 bases and J dropped 9; count of bases not matched to a gene: 6. The CDR3 bases are TGTGCCAGTAGTCCCGGACAGGGGGCTGTCATTCAGTACTTC. Protein product: CASSPGQGAVIQYF.

The chain employs TRBV7-8 and TRBJ2-5; D perhaps matches TRBD2 (6 bases). The CDR3 contains 16 residues. CDR1 is SGHVS and CDR2 is FQNEAQ in the germline V gene. Trimming removed 2 bases at V and 4 bases at J, with 17 bases between. CDR3 nucleotides: TGTGCCAGCAGCTTATTCCGGGCGCCCGGGAGAGAGACCCAGTACTTC. Its protein product is CASSLFRAPGRETQYF.

This clone has only one observation. V gene TRBV5-1 combines with J gene TRBJ1-1; weak D call: TRBD1 (6 bases). The ends were cut back, 9 bases at V and 2 bases at J, with 14 bases in the middle. In germline, CDR1 is SGHRS, CDR2 YFSETQ. CDR3 length: 13 amino acids. This CDR3 reads CATRQEPNTEAFF. The CDR3 region has the DNA TGCGCCACCCGACAGGAGCCTAACACTGAAGCTTTCTTT.

This clone was found once. J is TRBJ2-3 and V is TRBV4-2; 7 bases agree with TRBD2. Germline-derived CDR1 and CDR2 are LGHNA and YNFKEQ. V shed 4 bases and J 1 base; nucleotides not matched to a gene: 8. The CDR3 is made up of 16 amino acids. This chain's CDR3 is CASSRSDGGGTDTQYF. The CDR3 DNA is TGTGCCAGCAGCCGCTCCGATGGGGGGGGCACAGATACGCAGTATTTT.

The chain has TRBV2 and TRBJ2-1; 11 bases fit TRBD2. The CDR3 loop spans 15 amino acids. The germline gives CDR1 SNHLY, CDR2 FYNNEI. J lost 9 bases, V lost 6 bases, and 10 bases had no gene match. CDR3 DNA: TGTGCCAGCAGGTTCGGGACTAGCGGAGGGGGTGAGCAGTTCTTC. It encodes CASRFGTSGGGEQFF.

The chain has TRBV9 and TRBJ2-5, with 8 bases lining up with TRBD2. Germline lookup yields CDR1 SGDLS and CDR2 YYNGEE. CDR3 length: 13 amino acids. Unmatched junction bases numbered 0, after V lost 0 bases and J lost 5 bases. The CDR3 nucleotides read TGTGCCAGCAGCGTAGGACTAGCGGAGACCCAGTACTTC. This sequence encodes CASSVGLAETQYF.

The rearrangement links TRBV7-9 to TRBJ2-1; possible D gene TRBD2, 5 bases. Germline CDR1 SEHNR, CDR2 FQNEAQ (reference sequence). This CDR3 spans 15 amino acids. Trimming took off 2 bases at V and 6 bases at J, with 14 bases between the two ends. CDR3 coding DNA: TGTGCCAGCAGCTTAAAGAGCGGCGATCCCAATGAGCAGTTCTTC. Amino acid sequence: CASSLKSGDPNEQFF.

This chain links TRBV2 with TRBJ2-1, with 8 bases fitting TRBD1. Losses at the gene ends were 6 bases for V and 8 bases for J; bases not matched to a gene: 9. The CDR3 runs 14 residues. CDR1 SNHLY and CDR2 FYNNEI come from the germline V gene. The CDR3 nucleotides read TGTGCCAGCAGACCGGGACAGGTAGTCGATGAGCAGTTCTTC. It is translated as CASRPGQVVDEQFF.

The chain employs TRBV5-4 and TRBJ2-3; a possible D gene is TRBD1 (6 bases). CDR3 length equals 14 residues. V gave up 0 bases and J gave up 6 bases, with 11 bases separating them. Germline assignment: CDR1 SGHNT and CDR2 YYREEE (reference sequence). The CDR3 DNA reads as TGTGCCAGCAGCTTGGCTGGGGGCGGCGATACGCAGTATTTT. Its protein product is CASSLAGGGDTQYF.

The J gene is TRBJ2-7, the V gene TRBV5-6; D is perhaps TRBD1 (5 bases). Germline CDR1 and CDR2: SGHDT and YYEEEE. The CDR3 contains 18 residues. Trimming stripped 1 base from V and 0 bases from J, with 20 bases between. The CDR3 DNA reads TGTGCCAGCAGCTTGTTCGAGACGCTCAGGGCCAGCTCCTACGAGCAGTACTTC. This translates into CASSLFETLRASSYEQYF.

V is TRBV5-6 and J is TRBJ2-5; 10 bases line up with TRBD2. The J segment lost 4 bases and the V segment lost 4 bases, leaving 10 bases of the junction unmatched. Per germline, CDR1 SGHDT and CDR2 YYEEEE. The CDR3 length is 16 residues. For the CDR3, the DNA is TGTGCCAGCAGCCCCGCACTAGCGGGGACAACAGAGACCCAGTACTTC. Translating gives CASSPALAGTTETQYF.

This chain connects TRBV6-1 to TRBJ2-7; tentatively, D is TRBD2 (6 bases). V lost 2 bases, J lost 4 bases, and 9 bases lay in between. CDR1 MNHNS and CDR2 SASEGT come from the germline V gene. This CDR3 has 13 residues. CDR3 DNA sequence: TGTGCCAGCAGTGAACGTAGCGGTTACGAGCAGTACTTC. As protein: CASSERSGYEQYF.